The entry below gives a single TCR beta chain sequence along with its context. These data originate in a study of OX40 agonist ivuxolimab in advanced cancers. Using immunoSEQ multiplex PCR, the repertoire was profiled, and TCRdb retains in-frame clones only, with some absent. The sample has over 20,000 clones, approximately 88% seen once. The CDR3 is 13 residues long. V lost 1 base to trimming and J lost 8 bases; unmatched junction nucleotides: 2. Germline CDR1 SGHNT, CDR2 YENEEA. This clonotype was sampled from an adult with an advanced solid tumor such as melanoma, head and neck, liver or kidney cancer. The chain carries TRBV11-3 and TRBJ1-1, with 9 bases fitting TRBD1. The specimen was CD4+ or CD8+ T cells sorted from blood, collected in a trial of the OX40 agonist ivuxolimab. CDR3 DNA sequence: TGTGCCAGCAGCTTAGGGACAGGGGCCGAAGCTTTCTTT. This codes for CASSLGTGAEAFF.